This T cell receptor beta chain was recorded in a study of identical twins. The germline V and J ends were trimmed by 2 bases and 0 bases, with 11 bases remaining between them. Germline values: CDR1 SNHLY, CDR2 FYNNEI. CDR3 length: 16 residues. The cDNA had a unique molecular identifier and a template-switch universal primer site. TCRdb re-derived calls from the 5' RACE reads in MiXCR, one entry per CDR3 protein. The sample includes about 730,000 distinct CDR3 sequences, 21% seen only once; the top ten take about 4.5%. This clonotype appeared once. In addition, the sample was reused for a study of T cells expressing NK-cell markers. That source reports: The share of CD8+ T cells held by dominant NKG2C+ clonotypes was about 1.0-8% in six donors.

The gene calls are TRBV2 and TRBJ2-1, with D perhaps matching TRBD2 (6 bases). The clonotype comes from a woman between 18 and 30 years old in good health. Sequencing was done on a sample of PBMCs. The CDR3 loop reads CASSEPGTGSYNEQFF. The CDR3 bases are TGTGCCAGCAGTGAACCCGGGACTGGCTCCTACAATGAGCAGTTCTTC.